The 32 T cell receptor beta chains below come from one sample, sequenced in a study of T-cell reconstitution after alpha-beta-depleted transplantation in children. The TCRbeta library was prepared with unique molecular identifiers. TCRdb called the PCR reads again in MiXCR, with one record for every CDR3 protein. This table has 200,000 to 250,000 distinct CDR3 sequences, approximately 24% appearing once. Material: PBMCs, mostly from graft donor cells, obtained 360 days after TCRalphabeta/CD19-depleted stem cell transplant. These receptors came from a female patient aged 2-9 years who had a stem cell transplant for congenital amegakaryocytic thrombocytopenia, so the T cells may come from the graft donor.

This clonotype showed up many times. This sequence joins TRBV28 and TRBJ2-5, with a tentative D call TRBD2 (5 bases). Germline V gene data show CDR1 as MDHEN and CDR2 as SYDVKM. The V end lost 1 base, the J end lost 2 bases, and 14 bases lay between the germline ends. The CDR3 is 16 residues long. Written as DNA, the CDR3 is TGTGCCAGCAGTTTATCCGCCCTTAGCGAGCAAGAGACCCAGTACTTC. Translated: CASSLSALSEQETQYF.

This chain uses TRBV20-1 with TRBJ2-3; D is unresolved. CDR1 is DFQATT, CDR2 SNEGSKA, per germline (reference sequence). There are 14 residues in the CDR3. V was clipped by 3 bases and J by 0 bases, with 10 bases between them. CDR3 coding DNA: TGCAGTGCTAGTAGTCCAGTTAGCACAGATACGCAGTATTTT. Translation: CSASSPVSTDTQYF.

V is TRBV7-2 and J is TRBJ2-1; TRBD2 matches 8 bases. There are 16 residues in the CDR3. The germline CDR1 and CDR2 sequences are SGHTA and FQGNSA. The V gene end was trimmed by 1 base and the J gene end by 4 bases; junction bases not matched to a gene: 6. The CDR3 nucleotides are TGTGCCAGCAGCTTAGTCTCCGGGAGGGCGTACAATGAGCAGTTCTTC. Amino acids: CASSLVSGRAYNEQFF.

The chain employs TRBV28 and TRBJ2-5, with no clear D. The V end lost 4 bases, the J end lost 3 bases, and 12 bases lay between the germline ends. The CDR3 runs 14 residues. The germline gives CDR1 MDHEN, CDR2 SYDVKM. In DNA, the CDR3 is TGTGCCAGCAGTTGGTTTCCAGAAGAAGAGACCCAGTACTTC. It translates to CASSWFPEEETQYF.

The chain recombines TRBV7-6 with TRBJ2-7; 8 nucleotides line up with TRBD2. Losses at the gene ends were 4 bases for V and 6 bases for J; bases not matched to a gene: 5. The CDR3 loop spans 13 amino acids. Germline CDR1 reads SGHVS; CDR2 reads FNYEAQ. For the CDR3, the DNA is TGTGCCAGCAGCTCCGGGGGGGAGGGCGAGCAGTACTTC. This gives the protein CASSSGGEGEQYF.

The chain combines TRBV11-2 with TRBJ2-7; 7 bases agree with TRBD1. The J segment lost 3 bases and the V segment lost 6 bases, leaving 11 bases of the junction unmatched. CDR3 length: 15 amino acids. CDR1 is SGHAT and CDR2 is FQNNGV in the germline V gene. DNA of the CDR3: TGTGCCAGCAGTCCCAACCCAGGGACAGTCTACGAGCAGTACTTC. As protein: CASSPNPGTVYEQYF.

The V call is TRBV6-5, the J call TRBJ1-1; perhaps TRBD1 as D (5 bases). CDR1 and CDR2 from the germline V gene are MNHEY and SVGAGI. The CDR3 extends over 15 amino acids. Trimming took off 2 bases at V and 3 bases at J, with 13 bases between the two ends. The CDR3 loop is CASSYGARSHTEAFF. Here the CDR3 DNA reads TGTGCCAGCAGTTACGGGGCCAGGAGTCACACTGAAGCTTTCTTT.

This clonotype was seen a few times. The rearrangement joins TRBV27 to TRBJ1-3; D unclear. The CDR3 sequence is 16 residues long. Germline V CDR1 and CDR2: MNHEY, SMNVEV (reference sequence). Between the trimmed V and J ends, which lost 5 bases and 0 bases, there was a span of 14 bases. The CDR3 DNA sequence: TGTGCCAGCAGTCCCGGACTGCGTCTCTCTGGAAACACCATATATTTT. This sequence encodes CASSPGLRLSGNTIYF.

This clonotype was counted a few times. The genes are TRBV12-3 or TRBV12-4 and TRBJ1-1; D is undetermined. V lost 6 bases and J lost 5, with 10 bases in between. The length of the CDR3 is 12 residues. Written as DNA, the CDR3 is TGTGCCAGCAGCTTTCTTGGGACTGAAGCTTTCTTT. Its translation is CASSFLGTEAFF.

The chain joins TRBV20-1 to TRBJ2-1; 10 bases agree with TRBD2. CDR3 length: 14 amino acids. V lost 7 bases and J lost 2; bases outside the gene matches: 5. Germline V lookup: CDR1 DFQATT, CDR2 SNEGSKA (reference sequence). DNA for the CDR3: TGCAGTGAAGGTAGCGGGGGGACCTACAATGAGCAGTTCTTC. Translating gives CSEGSGGTYNEQFF.

The chain recombines TRBV30 with TRBJ2-1, with D tentatively TRBD2 (5 bases). The CDR3 extends over 11 amino acids. The germline CDR1 and CDR2 sequences are GTSNPN and SVGIG (reference sequence). The V end was cut by 5 bases, the J end by 3 bases, with 5 bases between. The chain's CDR3 is CAWAGYNEQFF. CDR3 DNA: TGTGCCTGGGCGGGCTACAATGAGCAGTTCTTC.

V usage is TRBV28 and J usage is TRBJ2-4, with D unresolved. V lost 3 bases to trimming and J lost 0 bases, with 9 bases between them. The germline V gene has CDR1 MDHEN and CDR2 SYDVKM. CDR3 length: 15 residues. The DNA for the CDR3 is TGTGCCAGCAGTTTCAACGCCCTAGCCAAAAACATTCAGTACTTC. It specifies CASSFNALAKNIQYF.

This clonotype has only a few counts. The CDR3: CASSPKRDTFSGANVLTF. CDR3 sequence (DNA): TGTGCCAGCAGTCCTAAAAGGGATACCTTCTCTGGGGCCAACGTCCTGACTTTC. V and J are TRBV6-1 and TRBJ2-6, with unresolved D. Germline V lookup: CDR1 MNHNS, CDR2 SASEGT. Between the trimmed V and J ends, which lost 5 bases and 0 bases, there was a span of 17 bases. This CDR3 has 18 amino acids.

The table lists this clonotype with many counts. J is TRBJ2-5 and V is TRBV15; tentative D call: TRBD1 (5 bases). Trimming shortened V by 0 bases and J by 5 bases, and 10 bases separated the two germline ends. This CDR3 is built from 14 residues. Germline V CDR1 and CDR2: LNHNV, YYDKDF (reference sequence). In DNA, the CDR3 is TGTGCCACCAGCAGAGATCTGGGGCGGGAGACCCAGTACTTC. Translated, it gives CATSRDLGRETQYF.

This clonotype was picked up a small number of times. This chain uses TRBV4-3 with TRBJ2-7; TRBD2 agrees at 13 bases. The germline gives CDR1 LGHNA, CDR2 YSLEER. CDR3 length equals 15 residues. Trimming cost V 4 bases and J 2 bases; bases outside gene matches: 2. CDR3 in DNA: TGCGCCAGCAGCCGAGGACTAGCGGGAGCCTACGAGCAGTACTTC. Its translation: CASSRGLAGAYEQYF.

This CDR3 is CSARIPGTGKTEAFF. Written as DNA, the CDR3 is TGCAGTGCTAGAATCCCCGGGACAGGGAAAACTGAAGCTTTCTTT. The V call is TRBV20-1, the J call TRBJ1-1; TRBD1 matches 9 bases. After removal of 2 bases from V and 5 bases from J, the junction contained 9 bases not matched to a gene. Germline lookup yields CDR1 DFQATT and CDR2 SNEGSKA (reference sequence). The CDR3 covers 15 residues.

This clonotype turned up a few times. V and J are TRBV5-1 and TRBJ2-5, with a weak D call TRBD2 (5 bases). Trimming removed 0 bases at V and 2 bases at J, with 23 bases between. Germline CDR1 is SGHRS and CDR2 is YFSETQ. This CDR3 comprises 19 residues. The CDR3 region has the DNA TGCGCCAGCAGCTTGGTCCCGGAGGCCCTCTCACTCGATCAAGAGACCCAGTACTTC. Residues: CASSLVPEALSLDQETQYF. Together with reference TRBV5-1 and TRBJ2-5, the CDR3 gives the full variable domain: KAGVTQTPRYLIKTRGQQVTLSCSPISGHRSVSWYQQTPGQGLQFLFEYFSETQRNKGNFPGRFSGRQFSNSRSEMNVSTLELGDSALYLCASSLVPEALSLDQETQYFGPGTRLLVL.

This clonotype was found a few times. At one end the junction does not follow the germline gene, possibly because of a read error. The DNA of the CDR3 is TGTGCCAGCTCCCCAGCGGGGGGGTACAACACCGGGGAGCTTTTTTTT. This sequence encodes CASSPAGGYNTGELFF. J is TRBJ2-2 and V is TRBV11-3; 10 positions agree with TRBD2. Germline V lookup: CDR1 SGHNT, CDR2 YENEEA. This CDR3 contains 16 residues.

This clonotype was seen a few times. J is TRBJ1-1 and V is TRBV29-1, with 7 bases identical to TRBD1. V was clipped by 4 bases and J by 3 bases; unmatched bases: 2. The CDR3 is 12 residues long. The germline CDR1 and CDR2 sequences are SQVTM and ANQGSEA. CDR3 coding DNA: TGCAGCGTTGGGGGACAGCACACTGAAGCTTTCTTT. Its protein product is CSVGGQHTEAFF.

This clonotype was counted between two and nine times. This sequence joins TRBV12-3 or TRBV12-4 and TRBJ1-2, with 7 bases matching TRBD1. The CDR3 is 15 residues long. The ends lost 3 bases at V and 8 bases at J; junction bases unmatched: 12. CDR3 DNA: TGTGCCAGCAGTTTCGATCGAGGGGGCGTACAGGGCTACACCTTC. Its protein is CASSFDRGGVQGYTF.

This clonotype was observed a handful of times. It may be a read error: a sequence one base away is much more abundant. The rearrangement links TRBV7-2 to TRBJ2-1; 9 bases agree with TRBD2. CDR3 length: 15 amino acids. In germline, CDR1 is SGHTA, CDR2 FQGNSA. CDR3 loop: CASSFSGSSYDEQFF. CDR3 DNA: TGTGCCAGCAGCTTTAGCGGGAGCTCCTACGATGAGCAGTTCTTC.

This chain's CDR3 is CSGGQYGYTF. The CDR3 coding sequence is TGCAGCGGGGGACAGTATGGCTACACCTTC. The chain links TRBV29-1 to TRBJ1-2; 7 nucleotides match TRBD1. Germline CDR1 reads SQVTM; CDR2 reads ANQGSEA. The junction had 1 base not matched to a gene; V was cut back by 7 bases and J by 5 bases. The CDR3 covers 10 residues.

The table lists this clonotype with a few counts. The V call is TRBV20-1, the J call TRBJ2-1, with TRBD2 identical over 8 bases. This CDR3 is 14 amino acids long. From germline, CDR1 is DFQATT and CDR2 SNEGSKA (reference sequence). V dropped 3 bases and J dropped 7; count of bases not matched to a gene: 8. The CDR3 loop is CSARMGLGRNEQFF. In DNA form, the CDR3 reads TGCAGTGCTAGGATGGGACTAGGTAGGAATGAGCAGTTCTTC.

The sample holds many counts of this clonotype. The gene calls are TRBV12-3 or TRBV12-4 and TRBJ1-3, with unresolved D. The CDR3 extends over 13 amino acids. V was clipped by 7 bases and J by 0 bases, with 7 bases between them. CDR3 coding DNA: TGTGCCAGCAAGCCCCGCTCTGGAAACACCATATATTTT. Translation: CASKPRSGNTIYF.

The rearrangement links TRBV18 to TRBJ2-5, with D unclear. Trimming left V 4 bases short and J 1 base short, with 7 bases between. Germline V lookup: CDR1 KGHSH, CDR2 LQKENI. The CDR3 runs to 13 residues. The CDR3 spells CASSLVTQETQYF. As DNA, the CDR3 is TGTGCCAGCTCACTAGTCACCCAAGAGACCCAGTACTTC.

The chain uses TRBV7-8 and TRBJ1-4; unclear D gene. This CDR3 spans 14 amino acids. CDR1 is SGHVS, CDR2 FQNEAQ, per germline. V was clipped by 3 bases and J by 1 base, with 6 bases between them. As DNA, the CDR3 is TGTGCCAGCAGCTTCTATTTAACTAATGAAAAACTGTTTTTT. It translates to CASSFYLTNEKLFF.

This clonotype was seen only a few times. The V and J genes are TRBV20-1 and TRBJ2-5; D is perhaps TRBD2 (6 bases). With 5 bases removed from V and 5 bases from J, the gap between germline ends came to 15 bases. Germline V gene lookup returns CDR1 DFQATT and CDR2 SNEGSKA (reference sequence). CDR3 size: 13 residues. CDR3 amino acids: CSAGATSLETQYF. The DNA for the CDR3 is TGCAGTGCTGGAGCCACTAGCTTGGAGACCCAGTACTTC.

This clonotype was seen a few times. This rearrangement joins TRBV7-9 to TRBJ1-1; D gene ambiguous. V gave up 1 base and J gave up 6 bases, with 12 bases separating them. The CDR3 is made up of 14 amino acids. Germline CDR1 SEHNR, CDR2 FQNEAQ (reference sequence). The CDR3 DNA reads as TGTGCCAGCAGCTTAGTTTATGGTAGGGCTGAAGCTTTCTTT. Its protein product is CASSLVYGRAEAFF.

This clonotype has only a few counts. The V gene is TRBV24-1, the J gene TRBJ1-5; D call uncertain. Per the germline V gene, CDR1 is KGHDR and CDR2 is SFDVKD. This CDR3 region has 17 residues. V was shortened by 4 bases and J by 4 bases, with 19 bases between the two germline ends. The CDR3 region is CATSDGRVEAINQPQHF. The CDR3, as DNA: TGTGCCACCAGTGACGGACGGGTAGAGGCAATTAATCAGCCCCAGCATTTT.

The sample holds a few counts of this clonotype. The chain links TRBV4-3 to TRBJ2-7, with D perhaps being TRBD1 or TRBD2 (5 bases each). CDR3 length equals 14 residues. Trimming took off 3 bases at V and 6 bases at J, with 15 bases between the two ends. Germline-derived CDR1 and CDR2 are LGHNA and YSLEER. The CDR3 DNA sequence: TGCGCCAGCAGCCACGGGACGGGGCCTATCGAGCAGTACTTC. Translating gives CASSHGTGPIEQYF.

The chain uses TRBV7-3 and TRBJ1-6; no reliable D call. The CDR3 has 16 amino acids. V lost 0 bases and J 9 bases, leaving 15 bases between the germline ends. Germline V gene data show CDR1 as SGHTA and CDR2 as FQGTGA. The CDR3 DNA sequence: TGTGCCAGCAGCTTAACAGGGCTAGGAACGGCTTCACCCCTCCACTTT. As protein: CASSLTGLGTASPLHF.

V is TRBV2 and J is TRBJ1-2; unclear D gene. There are 14 residues in the CDR3. Deletions cut 4 bases from V and 1 base from J, with 10 bases between. Germline V gene sequence: CDR1 SNHLY, CDR2 FYNNEI. The CDR3 protein is CASSGGTLNYGYTF. In DNA form, the CDR3 reads TGTGCCAGCAGTGGTGGCACCCTTAACTATGGCTACACCTTC. The complete variable domain, with remaining parts taken from reference TRBV2 and TRBJ1-2, reads EPEVTQTPSHQVTQMGQEVILRCVPISNHLYFYWYRQILGQKVEFLVSFYNNEISEKSEIFDDQFSVERPDGSNFTLKIRSTKLEDSAMYFCASSGGTLNYGYTFGSGTRLTVV.